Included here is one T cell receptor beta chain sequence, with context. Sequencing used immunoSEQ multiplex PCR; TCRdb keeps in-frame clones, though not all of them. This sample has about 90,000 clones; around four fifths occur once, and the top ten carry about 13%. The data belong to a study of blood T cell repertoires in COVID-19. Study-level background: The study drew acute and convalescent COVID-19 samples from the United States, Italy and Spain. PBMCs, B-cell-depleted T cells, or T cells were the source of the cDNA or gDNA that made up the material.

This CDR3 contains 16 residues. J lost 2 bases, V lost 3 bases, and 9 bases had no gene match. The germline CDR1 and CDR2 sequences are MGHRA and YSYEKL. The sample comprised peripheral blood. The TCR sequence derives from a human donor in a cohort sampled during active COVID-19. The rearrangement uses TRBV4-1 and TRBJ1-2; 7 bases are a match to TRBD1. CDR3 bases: TGCGCCAGCAGCCAGGCCGGGACAGAATTCAACTATGGCTACACCTTC. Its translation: CASSQAGTEFNYGYTF.